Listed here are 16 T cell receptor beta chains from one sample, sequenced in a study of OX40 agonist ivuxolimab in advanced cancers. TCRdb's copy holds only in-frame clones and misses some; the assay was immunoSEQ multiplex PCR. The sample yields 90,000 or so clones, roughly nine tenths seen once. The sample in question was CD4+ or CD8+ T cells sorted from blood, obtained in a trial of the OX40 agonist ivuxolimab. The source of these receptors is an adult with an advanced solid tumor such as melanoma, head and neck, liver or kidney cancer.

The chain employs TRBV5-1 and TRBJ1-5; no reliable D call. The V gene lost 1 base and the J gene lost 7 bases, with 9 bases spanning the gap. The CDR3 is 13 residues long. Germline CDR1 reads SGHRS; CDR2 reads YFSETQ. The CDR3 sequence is CASSLLGRQPQHF. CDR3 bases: TGCGCCAGCAGCTTGTTAGGACGGCAGCCCCAGCATTTT.

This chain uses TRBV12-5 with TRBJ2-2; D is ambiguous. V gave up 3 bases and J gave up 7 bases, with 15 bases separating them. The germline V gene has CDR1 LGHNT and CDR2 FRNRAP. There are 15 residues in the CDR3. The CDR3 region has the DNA TGTGCTAGTGGTTTAGCTAAGTCCCGTGGCGGGGAGCTGTTTTTT. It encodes CASGLAKSRGGELFF.

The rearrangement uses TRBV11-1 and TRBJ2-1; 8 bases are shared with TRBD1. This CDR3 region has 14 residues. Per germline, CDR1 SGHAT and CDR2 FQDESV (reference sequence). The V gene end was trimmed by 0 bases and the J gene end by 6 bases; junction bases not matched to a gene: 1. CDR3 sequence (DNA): TGTGCCAGCAGCTTAGCCAGGGGGCTCAATGAGCAGTTCTTC. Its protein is CASSLARGLNEQFF.

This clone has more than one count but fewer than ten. The CDR3 sequence is CASTPSLGYTF. The DNA for the CDR3 is TGTGCCAGCACCCCCAGTCTTGGCTACACCTTC. The chain has TRBV7-2 and TRBJ1-2; no firm D call. The CDR3 consists of 11 residues. With 7 bases removed from V and 7 bases from J, the gap between germline ends came to 10 bases. The germline gives CDR1 SGHTA, CDR2 FQGNSA.

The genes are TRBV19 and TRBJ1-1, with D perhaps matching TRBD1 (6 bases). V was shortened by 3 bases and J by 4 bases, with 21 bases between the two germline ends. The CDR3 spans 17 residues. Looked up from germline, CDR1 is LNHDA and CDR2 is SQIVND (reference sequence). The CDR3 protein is CASSILLGRGGSTEAFF. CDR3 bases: TGTGCCAGTAGTATTCTGTTGGGCAGGGGAGGTAGCACTGAAGCTTTCTTT.

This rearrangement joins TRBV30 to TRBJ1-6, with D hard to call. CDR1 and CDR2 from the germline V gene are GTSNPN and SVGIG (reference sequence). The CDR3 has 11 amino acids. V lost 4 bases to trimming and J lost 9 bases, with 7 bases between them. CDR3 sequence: CAWKRASPLHF. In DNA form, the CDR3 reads TGTGCCTGGAAGAGGGCTTCACCCCTCCACTTT.

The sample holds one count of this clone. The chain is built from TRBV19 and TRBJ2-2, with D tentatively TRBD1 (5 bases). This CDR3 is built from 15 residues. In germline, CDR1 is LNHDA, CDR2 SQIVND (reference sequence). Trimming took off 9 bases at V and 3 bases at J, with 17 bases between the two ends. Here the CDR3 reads CASNYQGSDTGELFF. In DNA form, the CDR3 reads TGTGCCAGCAACTACCAGGGCTCAGACACCGGGGAGCTGTTTTTT. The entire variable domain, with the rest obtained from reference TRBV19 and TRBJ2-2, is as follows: DGGITQSPKYLFRKEGQNVTLSCEQNLNHDAMYWYRQDPGQGLRLIYYSQIVNDFQKGDIAEGYSVSREKKESFPLTVTSAQKNPTAFYLCASNYQGSDTGELFFGEGSRLTVL.

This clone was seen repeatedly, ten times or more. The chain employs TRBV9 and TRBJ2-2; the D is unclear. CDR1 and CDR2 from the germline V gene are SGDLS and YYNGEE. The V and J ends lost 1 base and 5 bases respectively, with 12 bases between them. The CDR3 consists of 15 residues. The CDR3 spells CASSVQAISTGELFF. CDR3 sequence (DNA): TGTGCCAGCAGCGTACAGGCGATCAGTACCGGGGAGCTGTTTTTT.

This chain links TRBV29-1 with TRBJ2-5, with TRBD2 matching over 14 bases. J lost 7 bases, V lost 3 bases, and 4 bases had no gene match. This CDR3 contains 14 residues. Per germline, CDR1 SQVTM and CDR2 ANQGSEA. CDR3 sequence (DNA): TGCAGCGTTGAGCAGACTAGCGGGGGGGGGACCCAGTACTTC. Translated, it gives CSVEQTSGGGTQYF.

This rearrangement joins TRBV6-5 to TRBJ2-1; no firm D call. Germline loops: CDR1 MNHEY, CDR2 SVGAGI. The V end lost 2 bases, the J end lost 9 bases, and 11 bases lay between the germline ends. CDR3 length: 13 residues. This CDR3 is CASSYPAKTEQFF. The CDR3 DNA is TGTGCCAGCAGTTACCCCGCAAAGACTGAGCAGTTCTTC.

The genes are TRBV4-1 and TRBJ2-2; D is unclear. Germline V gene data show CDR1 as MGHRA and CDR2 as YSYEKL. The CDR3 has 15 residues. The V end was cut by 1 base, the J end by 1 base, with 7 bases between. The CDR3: CASSQVGGNTGELFF. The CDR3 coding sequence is TGCGCCAGCAGCCAAGTCGGCGGGAACACCGGGGAGCTGTTTTTT.

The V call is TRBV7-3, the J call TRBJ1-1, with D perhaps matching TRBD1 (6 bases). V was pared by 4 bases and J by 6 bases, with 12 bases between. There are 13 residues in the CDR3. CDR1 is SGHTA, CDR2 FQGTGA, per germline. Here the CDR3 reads CASSSQDRAEAFF. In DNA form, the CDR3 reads TGTGCCAGCAGCTCTCAGGACAGAGCTGAAGCTTTCTTT.

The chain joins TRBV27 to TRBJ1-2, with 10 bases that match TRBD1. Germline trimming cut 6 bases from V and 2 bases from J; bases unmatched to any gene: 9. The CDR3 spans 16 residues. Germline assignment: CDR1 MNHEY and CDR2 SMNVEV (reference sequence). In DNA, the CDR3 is TGTGCCAGCAGCCGAACGGGGACAGGGGTGAACTATGGCTACACCTTC. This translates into CASSRTGTGVNYGYTF.

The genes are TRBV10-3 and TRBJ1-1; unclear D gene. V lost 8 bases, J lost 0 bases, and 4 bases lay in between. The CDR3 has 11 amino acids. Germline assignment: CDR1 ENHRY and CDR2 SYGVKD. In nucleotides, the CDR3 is TGTGCCATCTCAGTGAACACTGAAGCTTTCTTT. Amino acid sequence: CAISVNTEAFF.

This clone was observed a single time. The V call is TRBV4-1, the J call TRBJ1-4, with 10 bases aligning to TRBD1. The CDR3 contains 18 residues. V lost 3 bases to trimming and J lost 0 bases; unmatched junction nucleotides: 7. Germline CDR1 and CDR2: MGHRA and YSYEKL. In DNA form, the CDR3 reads TGCGCCAGCAGCCACACCCGGGACAGGGGAGCAACTAATGAAAAACTGTTTTTT. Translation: CASSHTRDRGATNEKLFF.

CDR3 protein: CASSSLANNEQFF. For the CDR3, the DNA is TGTGCCAGCAGCTCCCTCGCCAACAATGAGCAGTTCTTC. The V and J genes are TRBV11-3 and TRBJ2-1; D is unresolved. Germline-derived CDR1 and CDR2 are SGHNT and YENEEA. The V end lost 4 bases, the J end lost 5 bases, and 9 bases lay between the germline ends. The CDR3 sequence is 13 residues long.